The rows below give T cell receptor beta chains drawn from one sample of a study of T cells after yellow fever vaccination. Each CDR3 protein gets one entry after TCRdb re-called the 5' RACE reads with MiXCR. This table has 65,000 to 70,000 distinct CDR3 sequences, 5.5% to 7.5% appearing once. Sample: CD4+ T cells sorted from PBMCs, taken about 2 weeks after the first yellow fever vaccination. The source is a man aged 18 to 30 who received the YFV17D yellow fever vaccine. Both conserved end residues are part of each CDR3. Size values are once, few and many counts, or a class for expanded clones, and some rows have none.

V	size	J	CDR3
TRBV5-1	many	TRBJ2-1	CASSLSQGSYNEQFF
TRBV4-2	many	TRBJ1-6	CASSQENQGHGSPLHF
TRBV5-6	many	TRBJ1-2	CASSLKGQTYGYTF
TRBV18	many	TRBJ1-2	CASSPGTGTYGYTF
TRBV6-5	many	TRBJ1-1	CAGRGATGTTKGDTEAFF
TRBV13	many	TRBJ2-5	CASSQLPGRVETQYF
TRBV11-2	many	TRBJ2-3	CASSLAGGPDTQYF
TRBV10-3	many	TRBJ2-7	CATVVQGSSYEQYF
TRBV20-1	many	TRBJ2-5	CSAPSRGGETQYF
TRBV7-3	many	TRBJ2-5	CASSLSPQETQYF
TRBV30	many	TRBJ2-3	CAWSRGGIADTQYF
TRBV20-1	many	TRBJ2-7	CSASRRGDSEQYF
TRBV6-1	many	TRBJ2-3	CASSPLSGQGGADTQYF
TRBV5-1	many	TRBJ1-2	CASSLAQGPNYGYTF
TRBV5-1	many	TRBJ2-4	CASSPIWGDDLAKNIQYF
TRBV6-5	many	TRBJ1-3	CASKAYDRAGNTIYF
TRBV7-2	many	TRBJ2-7	CASSLYYEQYF
TRBV28	-	TRBJ1-5	CASSDDQPQHF
TRBV5-1	many	TRBJ1-1	CASSPGQTTVNTEAFF
TRBV5-1	many	TRBJ2-5	CASSPGLGETQYF
TRBV4-2	many	TRBJ1-3	CASSQVGQAFSGNTIYF
TRBV7-2	many	TRBJ2-3	CASSLVGGKNTQYF
TRBV12-3/TRBV12-4	many	TRBJ1-1	CASSLQGMENTEAFF
TRBV4-3	many	TRBJ1-6	CASSPTWAGGNSPLHF
TRBV20-1	many	TRBJ1-5	CSAREGQGANQPQHF
TRBV5-6	-	TRBJ1-4	CASSARTGGNEKLFF
TRBV25-1	many	TRBJ2-3	CASSELSTGGDTQYF
TRBV12-3/TRBV12-4	many	TRBJ2-1	CASSSIAGGARNEQFF
TRBV5-5	many	TRBJ1-1	CASSPEAGTKNTEAFF
TRBV12-3/TRBV12-4	many	TRBJ2-5	CASSSRETQYF
TRBV12-3/TRBV12-4	many	TRBJ1-4	CASSFINQGEKLFF
TRBV5-1	many	TRBJ2-3	CASSPGGGTDTQYF
TRBV11-2	few	TRBJ2-2	CASSADRGLLITGELFF
TRBV6-5	few	TRBJ1-6	CASTLQGRQGRDSPLHF
TRBV7-9	many	TRBJ1-1	CASSRRLDTEAFF
TRBV12-3/TRBV12-4	many	TRBJ2-4	CASSPGALAKNIQYF
TRBV11-2	many	TRBJ2-1	CASSLVAGDLNEQFF
TRBV9	many	TRBJ2-4	CASSAQPNFKNIQYF
TRBV10-2	many	TRBJ2-3	CASTATGGTDTQYF
TRBV5-1	many	TRBJ1-1	CASTRQGANTEAFF
TRBV20-1	many	TRBJ2-2	CSAREPGTGRTGELFF
TRBV7-9	many	TRBJ2-5	CASSLGDRGFQETQYF
TRBV4-3	many	TRBJ2-2	CASSQDFLYTGELFF
TRBV7-8	many	TRBJ2-2	CATQLGRTTGELFF
TRBV12-3/TRBV12-4	many	TRBJ2-1	CASNRSPGVEQFF